The clone carrying this T cell receptor beta chain has a handful of counts. These data are taken from a study of response to subunit inactivated influenza vaccine. TCRdb re-called the RT-PCR reads through MiXCR, storing one row per CDR3 protein. The table shows a few hundred thousand distinct CDR3 sequences, with less than 25% occurring only once. The CDR3 spans 15 residues. With 3 bases clipped from V and 1 base from J, the junction kept 5 bases outside the gene matches. This TCR was sampled from a man between 50 and 70 years old who received an inactivated influenza vaccine. This chain uses TRBV12-3 or TRBV12-4 with TRBJ2-5; 7 bases agree with TRBD2. The starting material was PBMCs from blood, obtained 21 months after vaccination. This CDR3 reads CASSFNPGGQETQYF. Written as DNA, the CDR3 is TGTGCCAGCAGTTTCAACCCGGGGGGCCAAGAGACCCAGTACTTC.